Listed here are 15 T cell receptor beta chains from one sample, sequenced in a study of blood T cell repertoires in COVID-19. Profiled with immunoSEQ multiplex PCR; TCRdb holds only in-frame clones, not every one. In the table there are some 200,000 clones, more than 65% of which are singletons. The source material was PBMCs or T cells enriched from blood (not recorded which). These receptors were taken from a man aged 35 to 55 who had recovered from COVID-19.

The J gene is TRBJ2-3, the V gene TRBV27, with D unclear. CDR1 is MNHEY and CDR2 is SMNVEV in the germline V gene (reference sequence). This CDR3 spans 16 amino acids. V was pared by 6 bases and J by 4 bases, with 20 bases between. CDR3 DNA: TGTGCCAGCAGCCAAAATTCTATACCCCGATCAGATACGCAGTATTTT. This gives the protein CASSQNSIPRSDTQYF.

The CDR3 spells CASSNVTPCYNEQFF. Written as DNA, the CDR3 is TGTGCCAGCAGCAACGTCACACCCTGCTACAATGAGCAGTTCTTC. J is TRBJ2-1 and V is TRBV21-1; the D segment call TRBD1 is taken from the table without a DNA check. TRBV21-1 is a listed pseudogene. This CDR3 spans 15 amino acids.

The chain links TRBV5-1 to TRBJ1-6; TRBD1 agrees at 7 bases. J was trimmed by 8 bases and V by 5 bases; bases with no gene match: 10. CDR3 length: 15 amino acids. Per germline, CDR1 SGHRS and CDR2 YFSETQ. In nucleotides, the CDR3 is TGCGCCAGCAGTCCGGACAGCAGGGGGTATTCACCCCTCCACTTT. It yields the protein CASSPDSRGYSPLHF.

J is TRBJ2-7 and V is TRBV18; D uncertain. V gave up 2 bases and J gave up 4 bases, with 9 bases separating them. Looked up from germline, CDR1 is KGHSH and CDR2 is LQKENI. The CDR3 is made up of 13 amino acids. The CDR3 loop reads CASSPSRSYEQYF. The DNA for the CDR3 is TGTGCCAGCTCACCATCGAGGTCGTACGAGCAGTACTTC.

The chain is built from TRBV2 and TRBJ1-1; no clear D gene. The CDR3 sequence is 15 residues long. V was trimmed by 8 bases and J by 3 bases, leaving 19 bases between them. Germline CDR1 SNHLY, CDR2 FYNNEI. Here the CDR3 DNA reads TGTGCCAGCCAACAGAACGGAAACCTGGACACTGAAGCTTTCTTT. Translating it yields CASQQNGNLDTEAFF.

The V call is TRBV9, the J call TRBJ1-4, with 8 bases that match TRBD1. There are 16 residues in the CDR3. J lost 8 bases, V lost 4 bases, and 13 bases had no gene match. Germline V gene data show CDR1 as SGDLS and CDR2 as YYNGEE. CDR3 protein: CASSSLGGTGYEKLFF. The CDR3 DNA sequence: TGTGCCAGCAGCTCTCTCGGGGGGACAGGTTACGAAAAACTGTTTTTT.

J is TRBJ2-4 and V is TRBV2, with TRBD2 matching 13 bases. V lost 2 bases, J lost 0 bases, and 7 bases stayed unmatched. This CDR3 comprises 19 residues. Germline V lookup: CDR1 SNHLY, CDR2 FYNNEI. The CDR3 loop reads CASSERTSGGVLAKNIQYF. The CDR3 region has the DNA TGTGCCAGCAGTGAACGCACTAGCGGGGGGGTACTAGCCAAAAACATTCAGTACTTC.

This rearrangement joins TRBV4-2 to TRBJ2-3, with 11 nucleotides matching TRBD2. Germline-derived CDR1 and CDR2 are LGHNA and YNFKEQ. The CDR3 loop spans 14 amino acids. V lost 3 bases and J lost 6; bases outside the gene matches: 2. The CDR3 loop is CASSQLAGGDTQYF. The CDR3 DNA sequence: TGTGCCAGCAGCCAGTTAGCGGGGGGGGATACGCAGTATTTT.

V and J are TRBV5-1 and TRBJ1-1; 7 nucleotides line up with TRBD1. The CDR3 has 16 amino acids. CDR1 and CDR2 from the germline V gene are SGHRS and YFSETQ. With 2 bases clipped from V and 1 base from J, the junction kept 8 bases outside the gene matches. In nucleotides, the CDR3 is TGCGCCAGCAGCTTTGGCCAGGGGGAGTCGAACACTGAAGCTTTCTTT. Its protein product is CASSFGQGESNTEAFF.

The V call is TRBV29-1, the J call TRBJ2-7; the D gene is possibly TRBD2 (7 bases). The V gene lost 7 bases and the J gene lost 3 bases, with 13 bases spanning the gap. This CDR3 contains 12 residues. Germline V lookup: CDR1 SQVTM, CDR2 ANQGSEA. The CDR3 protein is CSARGAHYEQYF. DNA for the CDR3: TGCAGCGCCCGGGGGGCTCACTACGAGCAGTACTTC.

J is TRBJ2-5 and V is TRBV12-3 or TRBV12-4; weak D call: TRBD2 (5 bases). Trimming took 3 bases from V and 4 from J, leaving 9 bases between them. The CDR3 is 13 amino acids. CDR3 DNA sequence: TGTGCCAGCAGTTTTTGGAGCGGAGAGACCCAGTACTTC. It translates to CASSFWSGETQYF.

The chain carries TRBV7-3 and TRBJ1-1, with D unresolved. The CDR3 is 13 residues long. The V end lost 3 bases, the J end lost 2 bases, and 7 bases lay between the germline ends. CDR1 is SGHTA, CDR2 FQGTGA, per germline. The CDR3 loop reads CASSLEKNTEAFF. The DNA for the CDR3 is TGTGCCAGCAGCTTGGAGAAAAACACTGAAGCTTTCTTT.

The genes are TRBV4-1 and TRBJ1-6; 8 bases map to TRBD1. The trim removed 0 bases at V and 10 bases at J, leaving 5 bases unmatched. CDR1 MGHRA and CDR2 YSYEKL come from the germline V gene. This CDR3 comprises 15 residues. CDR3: CASSQDQGAWSPLHF. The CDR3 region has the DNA TGCGCCAGCAGCCAAGATCAGGGGGCTTGGTCACCCCTCCACTTT.

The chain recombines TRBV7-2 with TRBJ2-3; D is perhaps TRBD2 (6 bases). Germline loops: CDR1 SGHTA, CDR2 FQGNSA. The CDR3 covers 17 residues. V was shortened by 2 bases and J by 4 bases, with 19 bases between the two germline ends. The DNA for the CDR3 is TGTGCCAGCAGCTTATCGATTGGGCGCGGGAACTCAGATACGCAGTATTTT. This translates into CASSLSIGRGNSDTQYF.

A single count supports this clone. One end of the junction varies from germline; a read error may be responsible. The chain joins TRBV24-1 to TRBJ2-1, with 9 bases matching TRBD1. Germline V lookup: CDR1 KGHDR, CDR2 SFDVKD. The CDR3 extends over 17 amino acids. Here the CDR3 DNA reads TGTGCCACCAGTGATTTCCCCGGGACAGGGTCCTTCAATGAGCAGTTCTTC. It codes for CATSDFPGTGSFNEQFF.